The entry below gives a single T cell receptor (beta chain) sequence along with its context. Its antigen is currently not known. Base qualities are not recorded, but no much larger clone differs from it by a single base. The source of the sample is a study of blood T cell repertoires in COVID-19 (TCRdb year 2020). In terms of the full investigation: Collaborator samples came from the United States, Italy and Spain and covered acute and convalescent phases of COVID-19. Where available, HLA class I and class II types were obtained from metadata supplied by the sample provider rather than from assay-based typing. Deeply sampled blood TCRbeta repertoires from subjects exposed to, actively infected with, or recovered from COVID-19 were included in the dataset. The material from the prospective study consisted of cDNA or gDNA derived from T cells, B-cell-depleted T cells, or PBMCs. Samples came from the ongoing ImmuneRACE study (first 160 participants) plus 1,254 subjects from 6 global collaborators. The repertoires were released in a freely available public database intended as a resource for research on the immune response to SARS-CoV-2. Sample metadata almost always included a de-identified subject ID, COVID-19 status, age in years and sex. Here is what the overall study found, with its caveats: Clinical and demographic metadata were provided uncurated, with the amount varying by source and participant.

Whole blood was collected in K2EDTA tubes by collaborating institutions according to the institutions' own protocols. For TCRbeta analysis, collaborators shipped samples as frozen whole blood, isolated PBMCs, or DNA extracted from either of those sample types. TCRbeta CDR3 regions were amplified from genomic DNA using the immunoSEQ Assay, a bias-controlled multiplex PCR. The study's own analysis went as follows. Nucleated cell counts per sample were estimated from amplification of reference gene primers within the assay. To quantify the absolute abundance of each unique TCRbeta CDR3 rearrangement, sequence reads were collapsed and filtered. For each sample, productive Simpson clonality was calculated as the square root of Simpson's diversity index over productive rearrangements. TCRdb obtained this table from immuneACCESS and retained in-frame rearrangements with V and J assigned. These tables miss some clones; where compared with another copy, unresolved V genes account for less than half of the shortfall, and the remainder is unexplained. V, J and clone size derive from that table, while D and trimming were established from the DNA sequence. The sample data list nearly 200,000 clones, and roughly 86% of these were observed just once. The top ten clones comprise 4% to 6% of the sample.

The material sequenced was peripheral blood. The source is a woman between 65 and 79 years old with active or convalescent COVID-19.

The sequenced DNA is TGTGCCAGCAGCTTCCTCGGGACAGCCACTGAAGCTTTCTTT. Translation gives CASSFLGTATEAFF. Recombination connected TRBV21-1 to TRBJ1-1; the table names TRBD1, a call not compared with the DNA. TRBV21-1 has pseudogene status. Measured from the cysteine to the phenylalanine, the CDR3 is 14 residues long. Only the CDR3 DNA is retained, 42 bases long and in frame from the first base.